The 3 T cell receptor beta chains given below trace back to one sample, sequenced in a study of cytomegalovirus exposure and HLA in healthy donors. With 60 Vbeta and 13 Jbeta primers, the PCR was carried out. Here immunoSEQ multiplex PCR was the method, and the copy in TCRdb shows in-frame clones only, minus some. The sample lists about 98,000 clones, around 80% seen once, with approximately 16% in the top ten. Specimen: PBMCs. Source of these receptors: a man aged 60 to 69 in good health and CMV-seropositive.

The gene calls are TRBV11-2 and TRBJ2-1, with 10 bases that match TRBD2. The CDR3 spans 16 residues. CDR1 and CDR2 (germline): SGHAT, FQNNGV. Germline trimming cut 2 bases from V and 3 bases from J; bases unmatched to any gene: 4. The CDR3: CASSLLAGGYYNEQFF. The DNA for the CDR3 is TGTGCCAGCAGCTTATTAGCGGGGGGATACTACAATGAGCAGTTCTTC.

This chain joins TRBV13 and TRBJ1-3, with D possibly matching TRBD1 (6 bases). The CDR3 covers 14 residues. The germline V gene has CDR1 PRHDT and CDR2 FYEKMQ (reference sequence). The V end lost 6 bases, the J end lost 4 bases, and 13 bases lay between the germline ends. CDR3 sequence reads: CASSPGVSGNTIYF. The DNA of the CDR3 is TGTGCCAGCAGTCCAGGGGTGTCGGGAAACACCATATATTTT.

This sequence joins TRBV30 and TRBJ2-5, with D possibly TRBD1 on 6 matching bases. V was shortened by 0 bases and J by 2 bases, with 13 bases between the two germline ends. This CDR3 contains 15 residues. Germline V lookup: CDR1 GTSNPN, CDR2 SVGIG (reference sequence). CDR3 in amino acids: CAWSVPRGIQETQYF. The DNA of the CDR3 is TGTGCCTGGAGTGTACCCAGGGGTATACAAGAGACCCAGTACTTC.